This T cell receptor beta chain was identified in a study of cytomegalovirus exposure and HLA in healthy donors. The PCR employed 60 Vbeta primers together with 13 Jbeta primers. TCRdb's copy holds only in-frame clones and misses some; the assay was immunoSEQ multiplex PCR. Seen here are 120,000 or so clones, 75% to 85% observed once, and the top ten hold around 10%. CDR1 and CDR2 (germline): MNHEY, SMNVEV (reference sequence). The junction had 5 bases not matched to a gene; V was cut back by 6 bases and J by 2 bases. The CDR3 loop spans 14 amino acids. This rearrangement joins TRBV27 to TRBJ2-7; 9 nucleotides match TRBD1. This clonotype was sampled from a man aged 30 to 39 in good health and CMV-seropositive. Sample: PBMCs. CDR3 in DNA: TGTGCCAGCAGCCGACAGGGGGAACCCTACGAGCAGTACTTC. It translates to CASSRQGEPYEQYF.